Presented here are 22 T cell receptor beta chains from one specimen sequenced in a study of blood T cell repertoires in COVID-19 (dated by TCRdb to 2020 to 2021). Library preparation used the immunoSEQ multiplex PCR assay. In its TCRdb copy, this immuneACCESS table keeps in-frame sequences only and misses some clones. Where compared with another copy, unresolved V genes explain less than half of these, and the others have no known cause. For this sample the table gives about 140,000 clones, of which roughly 81% were detected only once. About 8.4% of the sample comes from the top ten. Material: peripheral blood. These receptors all come from a woman between 45 and 65 years old with active or convalescent COVID-19.

The chain carries TRBV11-2 and TRBJ1-2; D is perhaps TRBD1 (5 bases). The germline V gene encodes CDR1 SGHAT and CDR2 FQNNGV. CDR3 length: 18 amino acids. The ends were cut back, 1 base at V and 0 bases at J, with 18 bases in the middle. Written as DNA, the CDR3 is TGTGCCAGCAGCTTAGGTGGGGCCTCTGCCGCAACTAACTATGGCTACACCTTC. This encodes CASSLGGASAATNYGYTF.

The CDR3 sequence is CASSYSGAPLHF. The CDR3 DNA follows: TGTGCCAGCAGCTACTCAGGGGCACCCCTCCACTTT. The chain has TRBV14 and TRBJ1-6; tentatively, D is TRBD1 (6 bases). Germline assignment: CDR1 SGHDN and CDR2 FVKESK. V lost 5 bases and J 11 bases, leaving 10 bases between the germline ends. The CDR3 is made up of 12 amino acids. Using reference TRBV14 and TRBJ1-6 for the parts outside the CDR3, the full variable domain is EAGVTQFPSHSVIEKGQTVTLRCDPISGHDNLYWYRRVMGKEIKFLLHFVKESKQDESGMPNNRFLAERTGGTYSTLKVQPAELEDSGVYFCASSYSGAPLHFGNGTRLTVT.

This chain joins TRBV6-2 or TRBV6-3 and TRBJ1-1; D may be TRBD1 (5 bases). The CDR3 covers 16 residues. The germline V and J ends were trimmed by 2 bases and 2 bases, with 15 bases remaining between them. Per the germline V gene, CDR1 is MNHEY and CDR2 is SVGEGT. The CDR3 DNA sequence: TGTGCCAGCAGTTACGTCCGGGGGGAGGAAAACACTGAAGCTTTCTTT. Protein: CASSYVRGEENTEAFF.

This clone was recorded once. V is TRBV30 and J is TRBJ1-4, with TRBD1 as a possible D gene (5 bases). Trimming stripped 2 bases from V and 4 bases from J, with 11 bases between. CDR1 is GTSNPN, CDR2 SVGIG, per germline (reference sequence). The CDR3 runs to 14 residues. The CDR3 sequence: CAWSPDRNNEKLFF. CDR3 nucleotide sequence: TGTGCCTGGAGTCCCGACAGAAATAATGAAAAACTGTTTTTT. Drawing the rest from reference TRBV30 and TRBJ1-4, the complete variable domain is SQTIHQWPATLVQPVGSPLSLECTVEGTSNPNLYWYRQAAGRGLQLLFYSVGIGQISSEVPQNLSASRPQDRQFILSSKKLLLSDSGFYLCAWSPDRNNEKLFFGSGTQLSVL.

This chain links TRBV7-8 with TRBJ2-1; D is perhaps TRBD2 (5 bases). Germline V CDR1 and CDR2: SGHVS, FQNEAQ. Trimming removed 1 base at V and 0 bases at J, with 7 bases between. The CDR3 is made up of 15 amino acids. CDR3 nucleotides: TGTGCCAGCAGCTTAGAACTAGACTCCTACAATGAGCAGTTCTTC. It is translated as CASSLELDSYNEQFF.

The DNA for the CDR3 is TGTGCCAGCAGCCCCCGGGCGGGCGGTAACACTGAAGCTTTCTTT. Encoded protein: CASSPRAGGNTEAFF. This sequence joins TRBV9 and TRBJ1-1, with D uncertain. The germline V gene has CDR1 SGDLS and CDR2 YYNGEE. Trimming took 4 bases from V and 2 from J, leaving 15 bases between them. The CDR3 contains 15 residues.

This chain uses TRBV9 with TRBJ2-5; 8 bases are shared with TRBD2. V shed 2 bases and J 5 bases; nucleotides not matched to a gene: 11. The CDR3 is 16 amino acids. Germline lookup yields CDR1 SGDLS and CDR2 YYNGEE. The CDR3 here is CASSVGGSGGEETQYF. The CDR3 region has the DNA TGTGCCAGCAGCGTGGGGGGAAGCGGGGGCGAGGAGACCCAGTACTTC.

The chain employs TRBV29-1 and TRBJ2-5, with TRBD2 identical over 8 bases. The CDR3 spans 13 residues. CDR1 is SQVTM, CDR2 ANQGSEA, per germline. The junction had 5 bases not matched to a gene; V was cut back by 2 bases and J by 6 bases. CDR3 DNA sequence: TGCAGCGTTGAATCGGGACTAGTTAAGACCCAGTACTTC. Protein: CSVESGLVKTQYF.

There are a few counts of this clone. The chain uses TRBV19 and TRBJ1-5, with 11 bases lining up with TRBD1. Germline V gene sequence: CDR1 LNHDA, CDR2 SQIVND (reference sequence). The CDR3 is 17 amino acids. Unmatched junction bases numbered 13, after V lost 4 bases and J lost 8 bases. DNA of the CDR3: TGTGCCAGTAGTAAGGACAGGGGGCGCGGCTTACCGGAGCCCCAGCATTTT. Protein: CASSKDRGRGLPEPQHF.

This rearrangement joins TRBV24-1 to TRBJ2-1; TRBD1 matches 9 bases. Germline lookup yields CDR1 KGHDR and CDR2 SFDVKD. The CDR3 consists of 14 residues. J lost 6 bases, V lost 7 bases, and 6 bases had no gene match. CDR3 protein: CATSGTGKGNEQFF. The CDR3 nucleotides read TGTGCCACCAGCGGGACAGGGAAGGGCAATGAGCAGTTCTTC.

The chain recombines TRBV4-1 with TRBJ2-5; perhaps TRBD1 as D (6 bases). V was pared by 1 base and J by 5 bases, with 14 bases between. CDR1 and CDR2 from the germline V gene are MGHRA and YSYEKL. The CDR3 sequence is 15 residues long. The CDR3 region has the DNA TGCGCCAGCAGCCAAGGTTCAACAGGGTTTGAGACCCAGTACTTC. Its translation: CASSQGSTGFETQYF.

The chain is built from TRBV30 and TRBJ2-1; 8 bases match TRBD2. CDR3 size: 14 residues. The V gene end was trimmed by 2 bases and the J gene end by 9 bases; junction bases not matched to a gene: 9. Germline assignment: CDR1 GTSNPN and CDR2 SVGIG (reference sequence). CDR3 region: CAWSPGTREGEQFF. DNA for the CDR3: TGTGCCTGGAGTCCTGGGACTAGGGAGGGTGAGCAGTTCTTC.

The chain links TRBV4-1 to TRBJ2-3; 8 nucleotides align to TRBD2. V was clipped by 0 bases and J by 5 bases; unmatched bases: 4. Looked up from germline, CDR1 is MGHRA and CDR2 is YSYEKL. This CDR3 region has 15 residues. As DNA, the CDR3 is TGCGCCAGCAGCCAAGATCTAGCGGGCGGAGATACGCAGTATTTT. Translation gives CASSQDLAGGDTQYF.

The V call is TRBV4-2, the J call TRBJ2-7, with 7 nucleotides matching TRBD2. V lost 4 bases to trimming and J lost 2 bases; unmatched junction nucleotides: 11. CDR1 and CDR2 from the germline V gene are LGHNA and YNFKEQ. CDR3 size: 16 residues. The CDR3 here is CASSRGGEIATYEQYF. The CDR3 DNA reads as TGTGCCAGCAGCCGTGGGGGGGAGATAGCAACCTACGAGCAGTACTTC.

The rearrangement uses TRBV4-3 and TRBJ2-1; 7 bases are a match to TRBD2. Unmatched junction bases numbered 8, after V lost 0 bases and J lost 6 bases. The CDR3 extends over 16 amino acids. Looked up from germline, CDR1 is LGHNA and CDR2 is YSLEER. CDR3 DNA sequence: TGCGCCAGCAGCCAAGAATACCGACTAGCAGGCAATGAGCAGTTCTTC. It is translated as CASSQEYRLAGNEQFF.

This clone was counted once. The chain employs TRBV7-3 and TRBJ1-1; tentative D call: TRBD1 (6 bases). The CDR3 has 15 residues. Trimming took 3 bases from V and 5 from J, leaving 16 bases between them. From germline, CDR1 is SGHTA and CDR2 FQGTGA. This CDR3 reads CASSFHPGEITEAFF. The CDR3 nucleotides read TGTGCCAGCAGCTTTCATCCAGGGGAGATAACTGAAGCTTTCTTT. The complete variable domain, with remaining parts taken from reference TRBV7-3 and TRBJ1-1, reads GAGVSQTPSNKVTEKGKYVELRCDPISGHTALYWYRQSLGQGPEFLIYFQGTGAADDSGLPNDRFFAVRPEGSVSTLKIQRTERGDSAVYLCASSFHPGEITEAFFGQGTRLTVV.

The chain couples TRBV30 to TRBJ1-1; TRBD1 matches 9 bases. Trimming took 6 bases from V and 1 from J; bases not matched to a gene: 6. Germline V gene data show CDR1 as GTSNPN and CDR2 as SVGIG (reference sequence). The CDR3 extends over 14 amino acids. CDR3 DNA: TGTGCCTGCTCCCGACAGGGGGAGAACACTGAAGCTTTCTTT. This gives the protein CACSRQGENTEAFF. Supplemented by reference TRBV30 and TRBJ1-1, the full variable domain reads SQTIHQWPATLVQPVGSPLSLECTVEGTSNPNLYWYRQAAGRGLQLLFYSVGIGQISSEVPQNLSASRPQDRQFILSSKKLLLSDSGFYLCACSRQGENTEAFFGQGTRLTVV.

Here the CDR3 reads CACTTGLESLNEQFF. CDR3 DNA: TGTGCCTGTACGACAGGGTTGGAGTCTTTGAATGAGCAGTTCTTC. J is TRBJ2-1 and V is TRBV30; TRBD1 matches at 7 bases. J lost 7 bases, V lost 6 bases, and 15 bases had no gene match. The CDR3 totals 15 residues. Germline lookup yields CDR1 GTSNPN and CDR2 SVGIG (reference sequence).

This clone has only one observation. The V call is TRBV2, the J call TRBJ2-2, with TRBD1 as a possible D gene (6 bases). The CDR3 runs to 14 residues. Germline V gene lookup returns CDR1 SNHLY and CDR2 FYNNEI. V dropped 8 bases and J dropped 5 bases, with 15 bases sitting between them. CDR3 nucleotides: TGTGCCAGCCCTAGGGATAGGGGGACCGGGGAGCTGTTTTTT. It codes for CASPRDRGTGELFF. Using reference TRBV2 and TRBJ2-2 for the parts outside the CDR3, the full variable domain is EPEVTQTPSHQVTQMGQEVILRCVPISNHLYFYWYRQILGQKVEFLVSFYNNEISEKSEIFDDQFSVERPDGSNFTLKIRSTKLEDSAMYFCASPRDRGTGELFFGEGSRLTVL.

This rearrangement joins TRBV20-1 to TRBJ2-1; D remains ambiguous. Trimming removed 2 bases from V and 8 bases from J, with 7 bases in between. The CDR3 contains 11 residues. The germline gives CDR1 DFQATT, CDR2 SNEGSKA (reference sequence). DNA of the CDR3: TGCAGTGCTAGACCTCCGGATGAGCAGTTCTTC. This translates into CSARPPDEQFF.

The rearrangement uses TRBV12-3 or TRBV12-4 and TRBJ1-2; D unresolved. The CDR3 runs 12 residues. Trimming pared 5 bases from V and 4 bases from J, leaving 8 bases between. The CDR3 DNA reads TGTGCCAGCAGTCCGAGTATCTATGGCTACACCTTC. Residues: CASSPSIYGYTF.

The chain couples TRBV4-3 to TRBJ2-5, with TRBD2 matching over 10 bases. From germline, CDR1 is LGHNA and CDR2 YSLEER. CDR3 length equals 17 residues. V lost 0 bases, J lost 5 bases, and 9 bases stayed unmatched. The CDR3, as DNA: TGCGCCAGCAGCCAAGATCGGTTAGCGGGGGGCGGGGAGACCCAGTACTTC. Its translation is CASSQDRLAGGGETQYF.